This record concerns one T cell receptor beta chain sequence. Its antigen is unidentified. Donors were healthy HIV-negative adults without recent acute infections or vaccinations. Some clones are missing from TCRdb's copy, which holds only in-frame ones; the method was immunoSEQ multiplex PCR. The sample holds millions of clones, around 94% seen once. Trimming cost V 5 bases and J 4 bases, with 20 bases left between them. Germline CDR1 is SEHNR and CDR2 is FQNEAQ (reference sequence). CDR3 length equals 17 residues. This specimen comes from a study of shared clonotypes between healthy human individuals. The overall study: Every donor yielded three CD4 naive, three CD4 memory, two CD8 naive and one CD8 memory plate.

Overall study findings and caveats: Naive subsets generally had larger estimated richness than memory subsets.

The sequencing sample was made of naive CD4+ T cells sorted from blood. Subset meaning: CD45RA+ positively selected. The chain has TRBV7-9 and TRBJ2-2; D might be TRBD1 (5 bases). This clonotype was sampled from a man younger than 30 in good health. The CDR3, as DNA: TGTGCCAGCAGCCCGTCGGGCAGGGCCTCATTCACCGGGGAGCTGTTTTTT. Protein: CASSPSGRASFTGELFF.